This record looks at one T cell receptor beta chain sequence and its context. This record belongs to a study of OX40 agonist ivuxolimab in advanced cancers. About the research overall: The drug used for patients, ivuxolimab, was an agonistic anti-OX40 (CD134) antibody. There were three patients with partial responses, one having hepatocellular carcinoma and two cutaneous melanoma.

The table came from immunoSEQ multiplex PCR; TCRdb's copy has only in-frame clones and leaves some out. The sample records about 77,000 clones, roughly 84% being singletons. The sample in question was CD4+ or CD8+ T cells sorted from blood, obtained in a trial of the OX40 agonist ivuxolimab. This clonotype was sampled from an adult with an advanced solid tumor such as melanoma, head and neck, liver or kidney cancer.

This chain's CDR3 is CASSFILGRTGELFF. CDR3 in DNA: TGTGCCAGCAGCTTCATCCTAGGGCGCACCGGGGAGCTGTTTTTT. The rearrangement uses TRBV5-5 and TRBJ2-2; no definite D call. The V end lost 2 bases, the J end lost 4 bases, and 12 bases lay between the germline ends. The CDR3 runs to 15 residues. In germline, CDR1 is SGHKS, CDR2 YYEKEE (reference sequence).